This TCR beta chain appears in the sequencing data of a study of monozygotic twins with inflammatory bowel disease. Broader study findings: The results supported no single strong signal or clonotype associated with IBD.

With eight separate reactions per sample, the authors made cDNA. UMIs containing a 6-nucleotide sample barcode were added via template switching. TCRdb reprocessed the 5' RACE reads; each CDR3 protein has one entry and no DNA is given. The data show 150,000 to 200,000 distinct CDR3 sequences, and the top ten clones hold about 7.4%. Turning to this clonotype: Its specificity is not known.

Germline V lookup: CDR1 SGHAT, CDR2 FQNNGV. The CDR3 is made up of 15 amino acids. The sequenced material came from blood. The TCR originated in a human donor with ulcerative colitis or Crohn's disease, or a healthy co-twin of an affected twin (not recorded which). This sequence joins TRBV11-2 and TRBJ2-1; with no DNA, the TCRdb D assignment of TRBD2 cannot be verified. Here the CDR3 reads CASSLGVILGGEQFF.